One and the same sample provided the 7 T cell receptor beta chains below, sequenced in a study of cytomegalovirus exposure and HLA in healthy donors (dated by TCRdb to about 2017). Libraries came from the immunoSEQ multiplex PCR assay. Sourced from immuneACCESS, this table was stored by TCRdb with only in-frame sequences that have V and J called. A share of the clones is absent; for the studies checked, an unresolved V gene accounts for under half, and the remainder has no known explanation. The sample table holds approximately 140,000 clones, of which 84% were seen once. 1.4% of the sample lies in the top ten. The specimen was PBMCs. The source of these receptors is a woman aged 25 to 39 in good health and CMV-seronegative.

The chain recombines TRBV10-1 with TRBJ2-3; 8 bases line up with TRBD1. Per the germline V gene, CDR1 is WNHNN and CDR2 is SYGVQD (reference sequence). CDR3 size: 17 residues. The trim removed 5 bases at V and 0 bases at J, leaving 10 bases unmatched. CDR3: CASSPQPGQGSTDTQYF. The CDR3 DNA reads TGCGCCAGCAGTCCCCAACCCGGACAGGGAAGCACAGATACGCAGTATTTT.

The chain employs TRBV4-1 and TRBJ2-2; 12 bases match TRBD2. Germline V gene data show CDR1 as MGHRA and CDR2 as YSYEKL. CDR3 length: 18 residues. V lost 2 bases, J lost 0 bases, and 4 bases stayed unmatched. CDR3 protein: CASSQLAGGRANTGELFF. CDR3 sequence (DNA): TGCGCCAGCAGCCAACTAGCGGGGGGGAGAGCGAACACCGGGGAGCTGTTTTTT.

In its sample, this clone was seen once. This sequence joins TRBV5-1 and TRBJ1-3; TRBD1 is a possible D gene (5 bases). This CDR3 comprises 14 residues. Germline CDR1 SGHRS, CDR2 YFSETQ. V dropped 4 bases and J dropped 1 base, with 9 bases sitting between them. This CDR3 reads CASSQTVSGNTIYF. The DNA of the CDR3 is TGCGCCAGCAGCCAGACAGTGTCTGGAAACACCATATATTTT.

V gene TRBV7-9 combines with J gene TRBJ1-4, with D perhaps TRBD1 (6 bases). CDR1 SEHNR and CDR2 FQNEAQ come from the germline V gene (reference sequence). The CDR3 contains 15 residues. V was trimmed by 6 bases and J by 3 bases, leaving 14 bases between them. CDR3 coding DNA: TGTGCCAGCAGATCCACAGGGACGTCTAATGAAAAACTGTTTTTT. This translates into CASRSTGTSNEKLFF.

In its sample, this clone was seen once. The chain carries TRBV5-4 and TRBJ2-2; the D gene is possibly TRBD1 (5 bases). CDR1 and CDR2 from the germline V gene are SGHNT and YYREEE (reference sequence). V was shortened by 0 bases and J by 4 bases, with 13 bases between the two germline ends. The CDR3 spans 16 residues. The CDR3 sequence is CASSLGGSLSTGELFF. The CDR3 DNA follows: TGTGCCAGCAGCTTGGGGGGCAGTCTATCCACCGGGGAGCTGTTTTTT.

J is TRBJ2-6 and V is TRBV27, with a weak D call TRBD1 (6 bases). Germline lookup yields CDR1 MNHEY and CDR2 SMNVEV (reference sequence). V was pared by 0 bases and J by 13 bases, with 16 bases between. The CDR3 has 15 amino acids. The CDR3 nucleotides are TGTGCCAGCAGTTTATCGTTGGCAGGGGTGGATGTCCTGACTTTC. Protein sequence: CASSLSLAGVDVLTF.

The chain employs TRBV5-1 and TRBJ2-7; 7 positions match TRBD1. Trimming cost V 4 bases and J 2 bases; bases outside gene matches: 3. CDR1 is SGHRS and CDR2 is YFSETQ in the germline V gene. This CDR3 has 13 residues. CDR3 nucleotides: TGCGCCAGCAGCCGGGACAGAGCCTACGAGCAGTACTTC. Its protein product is CASSRDRAYEQYF.